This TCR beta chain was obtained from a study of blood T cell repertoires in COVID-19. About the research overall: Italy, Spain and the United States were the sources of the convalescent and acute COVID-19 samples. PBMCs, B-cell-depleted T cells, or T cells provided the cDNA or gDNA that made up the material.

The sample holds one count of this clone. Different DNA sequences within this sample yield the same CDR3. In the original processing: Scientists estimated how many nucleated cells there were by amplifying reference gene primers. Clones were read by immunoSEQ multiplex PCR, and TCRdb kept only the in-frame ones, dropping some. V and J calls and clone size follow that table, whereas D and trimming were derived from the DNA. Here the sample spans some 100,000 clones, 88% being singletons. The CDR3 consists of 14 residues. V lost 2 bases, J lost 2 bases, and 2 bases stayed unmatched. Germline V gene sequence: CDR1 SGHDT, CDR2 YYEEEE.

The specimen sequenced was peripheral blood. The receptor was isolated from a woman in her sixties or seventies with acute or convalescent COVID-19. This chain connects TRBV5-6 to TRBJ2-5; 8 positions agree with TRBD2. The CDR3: CASSLAGAQETQYF. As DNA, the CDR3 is TGTGCCAGCAGCTTAGCGGGGGCTCAAGAGACCCAGTACTTC.